Detailed here is one T cell receptor (beta chain). This clonotype came up a few times. What this receptor recognizes is not known. The input lacks base qualities; no much larger clone sits a single base away. This sample stems from a study of T-cell memory formation after mild COVID-19 (dated by TCRdb to the early 2020s). Background for the entire study: TCR sequence clusters from the two donors were found to be largely donor specific. In two donors, T-cell clones that expanded and contracted after mild COVID-19 were followed by sequencing TCRalpha and TCRbeta repertoires longitudinally. The cohort comprised two young, previously healthy adult volunteers, one female and one male.

The listed sequencing device is Illumina NovaSeq 6000. TCRalpha and TCRbeta cDNA libraries were built by 5'RACE with constant-segment primers, adding sample barcodes and unique molecular identifiers. RNA was extracted from every sample with Trizol reagent. Library amplification was performed in two PCR steps, and a second sample barcode and Illumina TruSeq adapters were introduced in the second step. The libraries were sequenced on an Illumina NovaSeq using 2 x 150 bp paired-end reads. The study's own analysis went as follows. Reads were demultiplexed and collapsed into UMI-guided consensus sequences with migec v1.2.7. Using mixcr v2.1.11, UMI consensuses were aligned to TRA and TRB V and J templates and then assembled into clonotypes. A clonotype was counted as expanded or contracted only if both edgeR and NoisET called the change significant, with noise models trained on biological replicates. edgeR calls used a false discovery rate-adjusted p below 0.01 and a log2 fold-change threshold of 1. As an exploratory analysis of dynamics, max-normalized trajectories of the 1000 most abundant clonotypes were examined with PCA combined with hierarchical clustering. Each responding clone was given a CD4 or CD8 phenotype based on the CD4+ and CD8+ repertoires, which had been sequenced separately. TCRdb passed the public sequencing reads through fastp at Q25 and MiXCR, retaining productive beta sequences. Rows are combined by CDR3 protein, so each entry shows the most common genes and DNA. TCRdb's processing, not the authors', yielded these V and J calls. For this sample there are roughly 110,000 distinct CDR3 sequences; roughly an eighth appear just once. The ten largest make up around 43% of the sample.

Ficoll-Paque density gradient centrifugation was used to isolate PBMCs. What the work shows at the level of the full study, not this receptor alone: Whether the second-wave clones peaking on day 37 were SARS-CoV-2 specific was not confirmed. Some responding clones were found in pre-infection memory, which suggests that pre-existing cross-reactive memory T cells took part in the SARS-CoV-2 response. Balanced CD4/CD8 phenotypes were observed for clones contracting from day 15 to 85, whereas a bias towards CD4+ was observed for a second wave of clones expanding from day 15 to 37. Only two mild cases were covered in the study, and larger cohorts including severe cases with pre-infection samples were considered necessary. Contracting CD4+ clones appeared mostly in the CM and EM memory subsets, whereas CD8+ clones were enriched in EMRA.

V is reduced by 1 base and J by 4 bases, leaving a spacing of 13 bases between them. The CDR3 measures 15 amino acids from cysteine to phenylalanine. Just CDR3 DNA is preserved here, 45 bases in frame from base 1. From a lookup of the germline V gene, CDR1 and CDR2 are MNHNS and SASEGT. The rearrangement combines TRBV6-1 with TRBJ2-5; no confident D gene assignment can be made. Sequencing input: PBMCs or a T cell subset sorted from them (not recorded which). The origin of this receptor is a man younger than 30 who had mild COVID-19 (a few samples of this study predate the infection). The sample titles of this study are shuffled in the database, so cell type and time point are left out; the donor was told from shared clones. The nucleotide sequence is TGTGCCAGCAGTGAAGACAGCACCTGGAGAGAGACCCAGTACTTC. Its coded protein is CASSEDSTWRETQYF.